This TCR beta chain is drawn from a study of neurological immune-mediated disorders. This clonotype showed up just a few times. TCRdb recomputed calls from the 5' RACE reads with MiXCR, one row per CDR3 protein. The sample contains approximately 50,000 distinct CDR3 sequences, 10% to 13% of which appear only once. The sequence came from a man in his 70s with HTLV-1-associated myelopathy (HAM/TSP). Sequenced sample: PBMCs.

This chain's CDR3 is CASSPQSLPSGEQFF. In DNA form, the CDR3 reads TGTGCCAGCAGCCCGCAGTCCCTCCCTTCTGGTGAGCAGTTCTTC. The chain carries TRBV14 and TRBJ2-1; D remains ambiguous. The germline CDR1 and CDR2 sequences are SGHDN and FVKESK. V lost 4 bases and J 9 bases, leaving 19 bases between the germline ends. CDR3 length: 15 residues.